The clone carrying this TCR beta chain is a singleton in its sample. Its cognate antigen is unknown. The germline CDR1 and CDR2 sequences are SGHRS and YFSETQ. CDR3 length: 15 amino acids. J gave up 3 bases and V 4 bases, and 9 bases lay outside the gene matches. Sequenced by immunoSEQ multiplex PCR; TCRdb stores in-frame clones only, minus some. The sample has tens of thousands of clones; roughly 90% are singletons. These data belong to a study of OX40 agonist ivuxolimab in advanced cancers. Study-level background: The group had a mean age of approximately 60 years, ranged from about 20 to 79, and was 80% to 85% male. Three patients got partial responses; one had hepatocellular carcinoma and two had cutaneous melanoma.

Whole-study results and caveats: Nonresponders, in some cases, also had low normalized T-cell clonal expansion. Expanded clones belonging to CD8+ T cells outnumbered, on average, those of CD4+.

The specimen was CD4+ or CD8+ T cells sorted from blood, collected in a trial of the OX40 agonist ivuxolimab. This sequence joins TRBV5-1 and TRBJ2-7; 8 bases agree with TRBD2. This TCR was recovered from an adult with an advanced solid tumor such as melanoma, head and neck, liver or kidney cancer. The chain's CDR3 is CASSPFTSGDYEQYF. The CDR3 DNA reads TGCGCCAGCAGCCCGTTCACTAGCGGAGACTACGAGCAGTACTTC.